This TCR beta chain was sequenced during a study of control samples from healthy donors and cancer patients. This table comes from immunoSEQ multiplex PCR, and its TCRdb copy is limited to in-frame clones, with some not included. Of 99,000 or so clones in the sample, about 83% were seen once. V gave up 2 bases and J gave up 2 bases, with 12 bases separating them. This CDR3 comprises 17 residues. Germline assignment: CDR1 KGHDR and CDR2 SFDVKD. This receptor was identified in a woman between 45 and 65 years old in good health. The chain employs TRBV24-1 and TRBJ2-6; D call uncertain. The sequenced sample consisted of blood. CDR3 residues: CATSDSPAGTGANVLTF. CDR3 nucleotides: TGTGCCACCAGTGATTCCCCGGCAGGTACTGGGGCCAACGTCCTGACTTTC.